This T cell receptor (beta chain) derives from a study of cytomegalovirus exposure and HLA in healthy donors. Study context: An earlier analysis identified approximately 110 million unique TCR beta sequences in about 190 million T cells.

Of note for this clone: What it recognizes is unknown.

The PCR contained 60 Vbeta and 13 Jbeta primers. Using immunoSEQ multiplex PCR, the repertoire was profiled, and TCRdb retains in-frame clones only, with some absent. This table has tens of thousands of clones, about 73% appearing once. General study results and limits: Sequences of the TCR beta chain were said to predict the HLA-A and HLA-B alleles of most subjects accurately. In a later analysis, about 17,000 TCR beta sequences were associated with HLA alleles at 0.05 false discovery rate.

CDR1 is GTSNPN and CDR2 is SVGIG in the germline V gene (reference sequence). The CDR3 is 16 amino acids. Trimming cost V 0 bases and J 5 bases; bases outside gene matches: 7. The receptor's source is a woman aged 45 to 65 in good health and CMV-seropositive. Sequencing input: PBMCs. V gene TRBV30 combines with J gene TRBJ2-3, with 11 bases fitting TRBD2. CDR3 DNA sequence: TGTGCCTGGAGTGTAATAGCGGGGGGGCTCGGAGATACGCAGTATTTT. Amino acid sequence: CAWSVIAGGLGDTQYF.